This T cell receptor beta chain was observed in a study of identical twins. General study results and limits: Twin pairs had excess sharing that was weaker in beta out-of-frame sequences. The authors drew conclusions from cross-sectional statistical analysis rather than following the same donors. Among monozygotic twins, out-of-frame TCR alpha sharing exceeded what models predicted.

With template switching, a universal primer site was added, and the cDNA carried unique molecular identifiers. A single record per CDR3 protein comes from TCRdb applying MiXCR to the 5' RACE reads. The sample consists of a few hundred thousand distinct CDR3 sequences, over 9.5% of them appearing once. This clonotype was observed many times. Its target is unknown. Trimming took 1 base from V and 8 from J; bases not matched to a gene: 8. The CDR3 spans 15 residues. From germline, CDR1 is SGHTA and CDR2 FQGNSA. Sequenced input: memory T cells sorted from blood. This clonotype was obtained from a man aged 50-59 years in good health. The chain has TRBV7-2 and TRBJ1-5; 7 nucleotides match TRBD1. Here the CDR3 reads CASSLEGTALEPQHF. CDR3 in DNA: TGTGCCAGCAGCTTAGAGGGGACAGCTCTTGAGCCCCAGCATTTT.